The T cell receptor (beta chain) under discussion was sequenced for a study of T cells in Graves' hyperthyroidism and ophthalmopathy. Of note for this clonotype: Its antigen is as yet unknown.

Study-wide points: Separating ophthalmopathy from stable hyperthyroidism was achieved by a 13 V-J model.

Amplification targeted TCR beta CDR3 regions from RNA transcripts. The study used the HTBI primer set for a first-round RT-PCR of the TCR CDR3. TCRdb reprocessed the multiplex PCR reads via MiXCR and lists one record per CDR3 protein. The table records 300,000 to 450,000 distinct CDR3 sequences, around 18% of them present only once. This CDR3 has 16 amino acids. Germline-derived CDR1 and CDR2 are LNHDA and SQIVND (reference sequence). J was trimmed by 0 bases and V by 5 bases; bases with no gene match: 7. On the basis of clinical symptoms, serum thyroxine and TRAb, thyroid ultrasound and orbital computed tomography, diagnoses were made.

Sequencing was carried out using blood. This TCR was recovered from a middle-aged woman with Graves' ophthalmopathy. V and J are TRBV19 and TRBJ2-7; 10 bases fit TRBD2. The CDR3 region has the DNA TGTGCCAGTAGTGGATCCGGGACTAGCGCCTCCTACGAGCAGTACTTC. This translates into CASSGSGTSASYEQYF.